The 16 T cell receptor beta chains below come from one sample, sequenced in a study of T cell responses to AZD1222 COVID-19 vaccine. The table came from immunoSEQ multiplex PCR; TCRdb's copy has only in-frame clones and leaves some out. This table has about 160,000 clones, roughly 88% appearing once. Sequencing was performed on peripheral blood, taken 28 days after the second AZD1222 dose. Source of these receptors: an adult who received the AZD1222 COVID-19 vaccine.

This chain uses TRBV29-1 with TRBJ1-1; D call uncertain. CDR1 is SQVTM, CDR2 ANQGSEA, per germline. Trimming removed 7 bases from V and 3 bases from J, with 12 bases in between. The CDR3 is made up of 12 amino acids. CDR3 coding DNA: TGCAGCGCTTGGGATGGGGACACTGAAGCTTTCTTT. It yields the protein CSAWDGDTEAFF.

This clone was recorded once. The V gene is TRBV11-2, the J gene TRBJ1-1; TRBD1 matches at 9 bases. The CDR3 extends over 14 amino acids. V lost 5 bases to trimming and J lost 7 bases; unmatched junction nucleotides: 8. Germline CDR1 SGHAT, CDR2 FQNNGV. The CDR3 nucleotides are TGTGCCAGCAGCCGAAACAGGGGGCTTGTTGAAGCTTTCTTT. Residues: CASSRNRGLVEAFF. Full variable domain (outside the CDR3, taken from reference TRBV11-2 and TRBJ1-1): EAGVAQSPRYKIIEKRQSVAFWCNPISGHATLYWYQQILGQGPKLLIQFQNNGVVDDSQLPKDRFSAERLKGVDSTLKIQPAKLEDSAVYLCASSRNRGLVEAFFGQGTRLTVV.

This clone was seen once. The chain recombines TRBV3-1 (or the pseudogene TRBV3-2) with TRBJ2-7; D not resolved. The CDR3 has 13 residues. The germline CDR1 and CDR2 sequences are LGHDT and YNNKEL (reference sequence). The V end was cut by 2 bases, the J end by 6 bases, with 11 bases between. CDR3 coding DNA: TGTGCCAGCAGCCAAAATCAAGGTTCCGAGCAGTACTTC. Encoded protein: CASSQNQGSEQYF.

This chain connects TRBV12-5 to TRBJ1-5; D is perhaps TRBD1 (6 bases). V lost 1 base to trimming and J lost 2 bases, with 12 bases between them. The CDR3 has 16 amino acids. Germline V lookup: CDR1 LGHNT, CDR2 FRNRAP. The CDR3 DNA reads TGTGCTAGTGGTTTGGCCACAGGGATAGGCAATCAGCCCCAGCATTTT. Translated: CASGLATGIGNQPQHF.

This chain uses TRBV4-3 with TRBJ1-4; TRBD1 is a possible D gene (6 bases). The germline CDR1 and CDR2 sequences are LGHNA and YSLEER. V was trimmed by 0 bases and J by 8 bases, leaving 13 bases between them. The CDR3 sequence is 15 residues long. In DNA, the CDR3 is TGCGCCAGCAGCCAAGACGTAGGGACAACGGAAAAACTGTTTTTT. Amino acids: CASSQDVGTTEKLFF.

The CDR3: CASSFSQVANTEAFF. CDR3 coding DNA: TGTGCCAGCAGTTTTTCGCAGGTTGCGAACACTGAAGCTTTCTTT. The chain is built from TRBV6-5 and TRBJ1-1; D ambiguous. Germline V lookup: CDR1 MNHEY, CDR2 SVGAGI. This CDR3 comprises 15 residues. V shed 4 bases and J shed 1 base, with 13 bases lying between them.

V and J are TRBV7-9 and TRBJ1-1, with D possibly TRBD1 on 6 matching bases. CDR1 and CDR2 from the germline V gene are SEHNR and FQNEAQ (reference sequence). The germline V and J ends were trimmed by 3 bases and 2 bases, with 10 bases remaining between them. The CDR3 spans 14 residues. CDR3: CASSLAGVNTEAFF. CDR3 sequence (DNA): TGTGCCAGCAGCTTGGCAGGGGTTAACACTGAAGCTTTCTTT.

The chain links TRBV13 to TRBJ1-1; the D gene is possibly TRBD1 (5 bases). CDR1 is PRHDT and CDR2 is FYEKMQ in the germline V gene (reference sequence). Trimming cost V 6 bases and J 0 bases, with 26 bases left between them. The CDR3 consists of 19 residues. CDR3 region: CASRDAFGIGAPMNTEAFF. The CDR3 coding sequence is TGTGCCAGCAGGGACGCATTTGGTATCGGGGCTCCGATGAACACTGAAGCTTTCTTT.

The rearrangement uses TRBV9 and TRBJ2-3, with 7 bases lining up with TRBD1. Looked up from germline, CDR1 is SGDLS and CDR2 is YYNGEE. This CDR3 contains 15 residues. V trimming: 3 bases; J trimming: 6 bases; junction bases outside the gene matches: 10. CDR3 DNA: TGTGCCAGCAGCGGGCGGACAGGATTACGGGATACGCAGTATTTT. Its translation: CASSGRTGLRDTQYF.

J is TRBJ2-7 and V is TRBV18, with D tentatively TRBD1 (5 bases). The germline V gene encodes CDR1 KGHSH and CDR2 LQKENI. The CDR3 has 14 residues. V shed 3 bases and J shed 6 bases, with 15 bases lying between them. The CDR3 reads CASSPKGLGAEQYF. CDR3 DNA: TGTGCCAGCTCACCTAAGGGGTTAGGGGCCGAGCAGTACTTC. The full variable domain, rest sourced from reference TRBV18 and TRBJ2-7, is NAGVMQNPRHLVRRRGQEARLRCSPMKGHSHVYWYRQLPEEGLKFMVYLQKENIIDESGMPKERFSAEFPKEGPSILRIQQVVRGDSAAYFCASSPKGLGAEQYFGPGTRLTVT.

The CDR3 protein is CASSQGRGGNEQFF. In DNA, the CDR3 is TGCGCCAGCAGCCAAGGCAGGGGTGGAAATGAGCAGTTCTTC. The chain joins TRBV4-3 to TRBJ2-1, with D possibly matching TRBD1 (6 bases). V lost 1 base and J 7 bases, leaving 11 bases between the germline ends. The CDR3 is 14 residues long. CDR1 and CDR2 (germline): LGHNA, YSLEER.

V and J are TRBV12-3 or TRBV12-4 and TRBJ2-7, with D unresolved. The CDR3 loop spans 11 amino acids. Trimming left V 1 base short and J 9 bases short, with 7 bases between. The CDR3 spells CASSLGVWQYF. The CDR3 coding sequence is TGTGCCAGCAGTTTAGGGGTTTGGCAGTACTTC.

The gene calls are TRBV6-5 and TRBJ2-7, with D perhaps given as TRBD1 or TRBD2 (5 bases each). CDR1 is MNHEY and CDR2 is SVGAGI in the germline V gene. This CDR3 comprises 14 residues. Deletions cut 10 bases from V and 1 base from J, with 17 bases between. The CDR3 bases are TGTGCCACCCTACGGGGCGATACATCCTACGAGCAGTACTTC. The encoded protein is CATLRGDTSYEQYF.

The chain is built from TRBV12-5 and TRBJ2-5; possible D gene TRBD2, 5 bases. Between the trimmed V and J ends, which lost 2 bases and 1 base, there was a span of 5 bases. The CDR3 loop spans 13 amino acids. The germline CDR1 and CDR2 sequences are LGHNT and FRNRAP. The CDR3 protein is CASGLRGQETQYF. Here the CDR3 DNA reads TGTGCTAGTGGTTTGCGGGGCCAAGAGACCCAGTACTTC.

CDR3 sequence: CASSQARLRTGATDTQYF. For the CDR3, the DNA is TGTGCCAGCAGCCAAGCAAGATTAAGGACGGGGGCCACAGATACGCAGTATTTT. The chain joins TRBV3-1 (or the pseudogene TRBV3-2) to TRBJ2-3; D may match TRBD1 or TRBD2 (6 bases each). This CDR3 spans 18 amino acids. The ends were cut back, 1 base at V and 2 bases at J, with 19 bases in the middle. Germline loops: CDR1 LGHDT, CDR2 YNNKEL (reference sequence).

DNA of the CDR3: TGTGCCAGCAGTTCTACAGGGGTCGATGGCTACACCTTC. Residues: CASSSTGVDGYTF. V gene TRBV6-5 combines with J gene TRBJ1-2; 7 bases map to TRBD1. In germline, CDR1 is MNHEY, CDR2 SVGAGI. Germline trimming cut 4 bases from V and 6 bases from J; bases unmatched to any gene: 5. The CDR3 covers 13 residues.